The 9 T cell receptor beta chains listed next were all sequenced from one sample in a study of cytomegalovirus exposure and HLA in healthy donors. The PCR had 60 Vbeta and 13 Jbeta primers. Here immunoSEQ multiplex PCR was the method, and the copy in TCRdb shows in-frame clones only, minus some. The profile shows about 200,000 clones, 87% of them singletons. Material for sequencing was PBMCs. Receptor source: a boy aged 2 to 10 in good health and CMV-seronegative.

The chain combines TRBV30 with TRBJ1-1; tentatively, D is TRBD1 (5 bases). V lost 0 bases and J 5 bases, leaving 13 bases between the germline ends. The length of the CDR3 is 14 residues. Germline CDR1 is GTSNPN and CDR2 is SVGIG (reference sequence). The CDR3 loop reads CAWSVGHRRTEAFF. The CDR3 nucleotides are TGTGCCTGGAGTGTAGGACACAGAAGGACTGAAGCTTTCTTT.

In this sample, this clone turned up many times. The gene calls are TRBV30 and TRBJ1-1; the D gene is possibly TRBD1 (5 bases). CDR3 length: 14 amino acids. Germline lookup yields CDR1 GTSNPN and CDR2 SVGIG (reference sequence). V gave up 2 bases and J gave up 0 bases, with 10 bases separating them. CDR3 nucleotide sequence: TGTGCCTGGAGTCAGGGTCTCATGAACACTGAAGCTTTCTTT. It yields the protein CAWSQGLMNTEAFF. The entire variable domain, with the rest obtained from reference TRBV30 and TRBJ1-1, is as follows: SQTIHQWPATLVQPVGSPLSLECTVEGTSNPNLYWYRQAAGRGLQLLFYSVGIGQISSEVPQNLSASRPQDRQFILSSKKLLLSDSGFYLCAWSQGLMNTEAFFGQGTRLTVV.

DNA of the CDR3: TGTGCCAGCGCAGCCGTTAGCGGGGTAATCTACGAGCAGTACTTC. Amino acid sequence: CASAAVSGVIYEQYF. This chain uses TRBV19 with TRBJ2-7; 8 bases are shared with TRBD2. V shed 9 bases and J 3 bases; nucleotides not matched to a gene: 13. The CDR3 totals 15 residues. Per germline, CDR1 LNHDA and CDR2 SQIVND (reference sequence). The entire variable domain, with the rest obtained from reference TRBV19 and TRBJ2-7, is as follows: DGGITQSPKYLFRKEGQNVTLSCEQNLNHDAMYWYRQDPGQGLRLIYYSQIVNDFQKGDIAEGYSVSREKKESFPLTVTSAQKNPTAFYLCASAAVSGVIYEQYFGPGTRLTVT.

The chain has TRBV5-4 and TRBJ2-5; TRBD2 might be the D (6 bases). CDR1 and CDR2 (germline): SGHNT, YYREEE (reference sequence). The CDR3 spans 15 residues. The V gene lost 5 bases and the J gene lost 5 bases, with 19 bases spanning the gap. CDR3 protein: CASSGGPGRGETQYF. CDR3 in DNA: TGTGCCAGCAGTGGAGGGCCTGGAAGAGGGGAGACCCAGTACTTC.

Details on this clone: A read error may account for a junction end that differs from germline. This chain links TRBV9 with TRBJ2-2; the match to TRBD2 covers 9 bases. Germline V gene sequence: CDR1 SGDLS, CDR2 YYNGEE. The CDR3 has 13 residues. CDR3 coding DNA: TGTGCCAGCAACGTAGCGGGGGCCGGGGAGCTGTTTTTT. Protein product: CASNVAGAGELFF.

The chain uses TRBV19 and TRBJ2-1; D is uncertain. Germline V gene data show CDR1 as LNHDA and CDR2 as SQIVND (reference sequence). The CDR3 is made up of 13 amino acids. V dropped 5 bases and J dropped 10 bases, with 15 bases sitting between them. CDR3: CASSPLAPGEQFF. The CDR3 bases are TGTGCCAGTAGTCCCCTGGCTCCAGGCGAGCAGTTCTTC.

The V call is TRBV2, the J call TRBJ2-1, with D perhaps matching TRBD2 (5 bases). The CDR3 is 13 residues long. CDR1 is SNHLY and CDR2 is FYNNEI in the germline V gene. Trimming removed 3 bases from V and 8 bases from J, with 11 bases in between. The CDR3 DNA reads TGTGCCAGCAGTGAGTTAGGGCGGGATGAGCAGTTCTTC. It encodes CASSELGRDEQFF.

The V and J genes are TRBV28 and TRBJ2-7, with 8 nucleotides matching TRBD2. The CDR3 runs 15 residues. V was clipped by 6 bases and J by 0 bases; unmatched bases: 7. Germline assignment: CDR1 MDHEN and CDR2 SYDVKM. The CDR3 coding sequence is TGTGCCAGCAGCCGTAGCGGGGTGAGCTCCTACGAGCAGTACTTC. This translates into CASSRSGVSSYEQYF.

This chain links TRBV4-1 with TRBJ2-3; the D is unclear. CDR1 MGHRA and CDR2 YSYEKL come from the germline V gene. V lost 4 bases and J lost 4, with 6 bases in between. This CDR3 region has 12 residues. The CDR3 bases are TGCGCCAGCAGCCCAAATTCAGATACGCAGTATTTT. It codes for CASSPNSDTQYF.